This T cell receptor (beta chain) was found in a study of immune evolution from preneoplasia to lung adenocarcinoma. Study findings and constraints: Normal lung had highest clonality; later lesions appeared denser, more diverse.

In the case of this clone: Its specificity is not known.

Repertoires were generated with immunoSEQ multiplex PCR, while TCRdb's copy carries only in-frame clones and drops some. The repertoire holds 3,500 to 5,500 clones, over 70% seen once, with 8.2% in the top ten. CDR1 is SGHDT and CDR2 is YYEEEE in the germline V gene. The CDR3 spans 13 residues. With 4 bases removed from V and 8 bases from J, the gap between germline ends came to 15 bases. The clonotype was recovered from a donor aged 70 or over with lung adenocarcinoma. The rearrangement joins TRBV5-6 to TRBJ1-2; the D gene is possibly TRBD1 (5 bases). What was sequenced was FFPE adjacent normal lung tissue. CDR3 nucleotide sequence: TGTGCCAGCAGCCGGAACAGGTTGGGCGGCTACACCTTC. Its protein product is CASSRNRLGGYTF.